This TCR beta chain was recorded in a study of T cell responses to AZD1222 COVID-19 vaccine. Study-level points and caveats: CD4 TCRs covered the whole spike, strongest at regions 160-218 and 743-854. No day 14 peak samples; only post-peak repertoires were characterized.

Per germline, CDR1 DFQATT and CDR2 SNEGSKA (reference sequence). This CDR3 region has 15 residues. Trimming cost V 3 bases and J 0 bases; bases outside gene matches: 7. Repertoires were generated with immunoSEQ multiplex PCR, while TCRdb's copy carries only in-frame clones and drops some. Seen here are roughly 200,000 clones, 85% to 95% observed once, and the top ten hold 1% to 1.5%. In the case of this clone: The antigen is not known.

The TCR was taken from an adult in good health. This sample comprised peripheral blood, obtained on day 0 of AZD1222 vaccination. The chain carries TRBV20-1 and TRBJ2-7; 8 positions agree with TRBD1. The CDR3 DNA sequence: TGCAGTGCTAGTCTCCGGGACAGGCTCTCCTACGAGCAGTACTTC. Amino acids: CSASLRDRLSYEQYF.